A selection of T cell receptor beta chains follows, all from one sample in a study of early T cells in non-severe SARS-CoV-2 infection. TCRdb called the 5' RACE reads again in MiXCR, with one record for every CDR3 protein. The sample has fewer than 85,000 distinct CDR3 sequences; 13% to 15% are singletons. Sequenced here: whole blood, sampled at baseline. These receptors were collected from an adult who was a healthcare worker with PCR-confirmed SARS-CoV-2 infection or an uninfected control (not recorded which). CDR3s leave out the opening cysteine and the closing phenylalanine or tryptophan.

V gene | CDR3 protein
TRBV7-2 | ASSLSRGYSYNEQF
TRBV20-1 | SAMGLAGGISYNEQF
TRBV9 | ASSVASGIYEQY
TRBV14 | ASSHPPYEQY
TRBV27 | ASSLSPGARTDTQY
TRBV7-2 | ASSPPLVTDTQY
TRBV27 | ASSPQENYGYT
TRBV20-1 | SALQLATETQY
TRBV11-2 | ASSGSGTSKKKTQY
TRBV5-1 | ASSLGQSEAF
TRBV6-2/TRBV6-3 | ASSFTSGTEAF
TRBV12-3/TRBV12-4 | ASSLAPSSGSYNEQF
TRBV29-1 | SVSDIYEQY
TRBV14 | ASSQGRRLGAYEQY
TRBV29-1 | SVKAAGLGTEAF
TRBV5-1 | ASSLGAGGHQETQY
TRBV20-1 | SATPGQHYGYT
TRBV6-5 | ASRQGNHGTDTQY
TRBV10-2 | ASSATASEQF
TRBV6-6 | ASRSGPDTQY